This T cell receptor beta chain was recorded in a study of blood T cells in healthy people across ages. There are a few counts of this clonotype. The junction and the germline gene differ at one end; a read error may be behind it. It was with a sample-barcoded 5' primer and a J-beta primer mix that a second PCR of roughly 7 to 12 cycles was run. TCRdb used MiXCR to reprocess the 5' RACE reads, holding one entry per CDR3 protein. The repertoire consists of hundreds of thousands of distinct CDR3 sequences, with around 45% occurring once and the leading ten covering around 18%. The CDR3 extends over 14 amino acids. Germline V CDR1 and CDR2: KGHDR, SFDVKD. There were healthy Caucasian individuals from Russia, aged roughly 6 to 100, serving as donors.

Sequenced: blood. The chain links TRBV24-1 to TRBJ2-1; D might be TRBD1 or TRBD2, each matching 6 bases. The clonotype was recovered from a man between 60 and 75 years old in good health. As DNA, the CDR3 is TGTGCCACTAGTGACGGGGGCTTAGGGGATGAGCAGTTCTTC. Protein: CATSDGGLGDEQFF.